This T cell receptor (beta chain) was retrieved from a study of Graves' ophthalmopathy and Graves' hyperthyroidism. The TCR beta CDR3 regions underwent amplification from RNA transcripts. In the first round, RT-PCR was carried out with HTBI primers, and a multiplex PCR formed the second round. TCRdb passed the multiplex PCR reads through MiXCR, listing each CDR3 protein once. This table holds some 390,000 distinct CDR3 sequences, roughly 18% found once. Trimming cost V 4 bases and J 3 bases, with 12 bases left between them. The CDR3 length is 14 residues. This clonotype was counted many times. The antigen is undetermined. Study-wide results and caveats: Most expanded clonotypes from thyroid (those above 0.001 frequency) were also found in blood. Ophthalmopathy progression cases were predicted by the model with roughly 70% sensitivity and 72.22% specificity.

Source material: peripheral blood. The source is a woman aged 18 to 35 with Graves' ophthalmopathy. The J gene is TRBJ1-1, the V gene TRBV12-3 or TRBV12-4; D is possibly TRBD1 (6 bases). CDR3 sequence (DNA): TGTGCCAGCAGTTCACAGGGATCGCACACTGAAGCTTTCTTT. Translating it yields CASSSQGSHTEAFF.